Listed here are 8 T cell receptor beta chains from one sample, sequenced in a study of shared clonotypes between healthy human individuals. Sequencing was performed with immunoSEQ multiplex PCR; in TCRdb, only in-frame clones are kept and a portion is missing. Counted here are fewer than 1.6 million clones, approximately 98.5% occurring once; the ten biggest clones make up 0.36%. Material for sequencing was naive CD4+ T cells sorted from blood. Subset given: CD45RA+ positively selected. The receptor source for this set is a young man in good health.

V usage is TRBV4-1 and J usage is TRBJ1-5, with D uncertain. The length of the CDR3 is 14 residues. Germline assignment: CDR1 MGHRA and CDR2 YSYEKL. Trimming pared 0 bases from V and 9 bases from J, leaving 12 bases between. The CDR3, as DNA: TGCGCCAGCAGCCAAGACGTGCCAATCGGGCCCCAGCATTTT. Translated, it gives CASSQDVPIGPQHF.

About this clone itself: The same CDR3 also results from other DNA sequences found in this sample. This chain links TRBV5-1 with TRBJ2-1, with D perhaps TRBD2 (5 bases). Between the trimmed V and J ends, which lost 0 bases and 1 base, there was a span of 8 bases. This CDR3 is built from 15 residues. Germline assignment: CDR1 SGHRS and CDR2 YFSETQ. The CDR3 reads CASSLAAGSYNEQFF. In DNA, the CDR3 is TGCGCCAGCAGCTTGGCCGCGGGTTCCTACAATGAGCAGTTCTTC.

The chain uses TRBV7-9 and TRBJ1-4, with D possibly matching TRBD1 (6 bases). This CDR3 has 15 residues. Trimming shortened V by 3 bases and J by 8 bases, and 16 bases separated the two germline ends. Germline CDR1 is SEHNR and CDR2 is FQNEAQ (reference sequence). The CDR3 coding sequence is TGTGCCAGCAGCTTCCAGGGGCCCGGTTTGGAAAAACTGTTTTTT. Amino acid sequence: CASSFQGPGLEKLFF. The variable domain in full, with the rest retrieved from reference TRBV7-9 and TRBJ1-4, is DTGVSQNPRHKITKRGQNVTFRCDPISEHNRLYWYRQTLGQGPEFLTYFQNEAQLEKSRLLSDRFSAERPKGSFSTLEIQRTEQGDSAMYLCASSFQGPGLEKLFFGSGTQLSVL.

This chain joins TRBV28 and TRBJ2-7, with a tentative D call TRBD2 (5 bases). The ends were cut back, 6 bases at V and 0 bases at J, with 12 bases in the middle. There are 14 residues in the CDR3. Germline-derived CDR1 and CDR2 are MDHEN and SYDVKM. CDR3 protein: CASRVPGSSYEQYF. The CDR3 coding sequence is TGTGCCAGCAGGGTCCCGGGGAGCTCCTACGAGCAGTACTTC.

The CDR3 here is CASSPDVGSVQPQHF. The CDR3 DNA sequence: TGTGCCAGTAGTCCAGATGTGGGGTCGGTTCAGCCCCAGCATTTT. The chain employs TRBV19 and TRBJ1-5; D unclear. V was trimmed by 5 bases and J by 6 bases, leaving 17 bases between them. There are 15 residues in the CDR3. Germline values: CDR1 LNHDA, CDR2 SQIVND (reference sequence).

This rearrangement joins TRBV19 to TRBJ2-7, with 7 bases identical to TRBD2. V gave up 7 bases and J gave up 2 bases; unmatched junction bases: 8. CDR3 length: 14 residues. Per germline, CDR1 LNHDA and CDR2 SQIVND (reference sequence). The CDR3 loop reads CASTPGGGPYEQYF. The CDR3 bases are TGTGCCAGTACGCCGGGGGGTGGTCCCTACGAGCAGTACTTC.

V usage is TRBV5-5 and J usage is TRBJ2-7, with D perhaps TRBD1 (6 bases). Trimming left V 3 bases short and J 0 bases short, with 10 bases between. The CDR3 contains 14 residues. Germline V CDR1 and CDR2: SGHKS, YYEKEE (reference sequence). CDR3 protein: CASSSTGPSYEQYF. The CDR3 nucleotides are TGTGCCAGCAGCTCTACAGGGCCCTCCTACGAGCAGTACTTC.

The genes are TRBV7-2 and TRBJ1-5; D possibly corresponds to TRBD1 (5 bases). V lost 1 base and J lost 6, with 13 bases in between. In germline, CDR1 is SGHTA, CDR2 FQGNSA. This CDR3 has 15 residues. The DNA of the CDR3 is TGTGCCAGCAGCTTAGAATCAGGGTTCCCTCAGCCCCAGCATTTT. Translating gives CASSLESGFPQPQHF.